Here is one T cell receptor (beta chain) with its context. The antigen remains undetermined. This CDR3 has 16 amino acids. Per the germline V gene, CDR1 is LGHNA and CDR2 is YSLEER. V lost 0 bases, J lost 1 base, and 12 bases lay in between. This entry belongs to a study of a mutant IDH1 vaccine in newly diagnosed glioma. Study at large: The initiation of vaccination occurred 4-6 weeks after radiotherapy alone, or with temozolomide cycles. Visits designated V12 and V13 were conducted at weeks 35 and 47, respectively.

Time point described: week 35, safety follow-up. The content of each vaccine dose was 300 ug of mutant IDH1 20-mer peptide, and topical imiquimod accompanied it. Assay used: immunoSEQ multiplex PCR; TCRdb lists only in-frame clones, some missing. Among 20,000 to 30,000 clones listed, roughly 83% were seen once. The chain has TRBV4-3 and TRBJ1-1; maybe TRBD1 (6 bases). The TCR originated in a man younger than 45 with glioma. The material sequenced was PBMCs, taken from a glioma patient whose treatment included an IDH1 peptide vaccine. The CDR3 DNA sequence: TGCGCCAGCAGCCAAGATTGGACGGGACAGAACACTGAAGCTTTCTTT. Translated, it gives CASSQDWTGQNTEAFF.